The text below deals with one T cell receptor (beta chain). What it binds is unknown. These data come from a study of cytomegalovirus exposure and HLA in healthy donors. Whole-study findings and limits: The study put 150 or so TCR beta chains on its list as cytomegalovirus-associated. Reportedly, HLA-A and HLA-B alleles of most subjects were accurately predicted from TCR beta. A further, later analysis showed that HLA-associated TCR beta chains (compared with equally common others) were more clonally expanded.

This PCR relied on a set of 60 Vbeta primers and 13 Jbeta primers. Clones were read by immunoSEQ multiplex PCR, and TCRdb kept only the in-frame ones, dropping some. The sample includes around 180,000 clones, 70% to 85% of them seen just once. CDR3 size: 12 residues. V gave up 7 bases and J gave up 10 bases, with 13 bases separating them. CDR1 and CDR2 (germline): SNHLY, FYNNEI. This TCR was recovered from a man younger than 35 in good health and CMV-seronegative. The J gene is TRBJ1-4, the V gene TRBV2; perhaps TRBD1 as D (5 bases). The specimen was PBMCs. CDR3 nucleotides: TGTGCCAGCAATCCCCAGGGAGGAAAACTGTTTTTT. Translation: CASNPQGGKLFF.